A single sample gave rise to the 27 T cell receptor beta chains below, sequenced in a study of regulatory T cells in long-lasting Graves disease. Through Arm-PCR of CDR3 regions and iRepertoire HTBI primers, TCR beta libraries were built. TCRdb re-derived calls from the multiplex PCR reads in MiXCR, one entry per CDR3 protein. The sample yields 400,000 to 500,000 distinct CDR3 sequences, more than 20% seen once. Sample time point: persistent/refractory GD, antithyroid drugs over 5 years with positive TRAb. Construction of the TCR library relied on RNA isolated from PBMCs. Material: peripheral blood mononuclear cells (PBMCs), obtained when the disease was refractory, from a patient treated with antithyroid drugs. These receptors were collected from a female donor with Graves disease.

This clonotype was found many times. This rearrangement joins TRBV5-1 to TRBJ1-1; 8 positions match TRBD1. V lost 2 bases and J lost 11; bases outside the gene matches: 2. The CDR3 has 11 residues. The germline CDR1 and CDR2 sequences are SGHRS and YFSETQ. CDR3 in DNA: TGCGCCAGCAGCTTCAGGGGGCTTGCTTTCTTT. As protein: CASSFRGLAFF.

This clonotype was seen ten or more times. V and J are TRBV6-1 and TRBJ2-4; 7 bases match TRBD2. Germline V gene sequence: CDR1 MNHNS, CDR2 SASEGT. This CDR3 spans 13 amino acids. V was pared by 10 bases and J by 8 bases, with 11 bases of the junction left unmatched. DNA for the CDR3: TGTGCCACCCAGGGAGGGTTGGTAGACATTCAGTACTTC. Residues: CATQGGLVDIQYF.

In its sample, this clonotype was seen a few times. J is TRBJ1-3 and V is TRBV20-1; D call uncertain. Germline loops: CDR1 DFQATT, CDR2 SNEGSKA (reference sequence). Trimming stripped 3 bases from V and 7 bases from J, with 16 bases between. The CDR3 runs 14 residues. The CDR3 reads CSASSRSAGNTIYF. CDR3 in DNA: TGCAGTGCTAGCTCGCGGTCTGCCGGGAACACCATATATTTT.

There are many counts of this clonotype. This sequence joins TRBV28 and TRBJ1-6, with a tentative D call TRBD1 (5 bases). The CDR3 loop spans 15 amino acids. V lost 2 bases and J lost 4, with 9 bases in between. Germline assignment: CDR1 MDHEN and CDR2 SYDVKM. The CDR3 DNA sequence: TGTGCCAGCAGTTTAAGGGGTCCGTATAATTCACCCCTCCACTTT. Translated, it gives CASSLRGPYNSPLHF.

The J gene is TRBJ1-5, the V gene TRBV6-1; D uncertain. The CDR3 spans 13 residues. V was clipped by 3 bases and J by 7 bases, with 10 bases between them. Germline values: CDR1 MNHNS, CDR2 SASEGT. CDR3 nucleotide sequence: TGTGCCAGCAGTGAGTCCCCTCGACAGCCCCAGCATTTT. This encodes CASSESPRQPQHF.

Regarding this clonotype: This may stem from a read error, because a much larger clone lies one nucleotide away. The chain is built from TRBV7-8 and TRBJ1-1; D perhaps matches TRBD1 (6 bases). CDR1 is SGHVS, CDR2 FQNEAQ, per germline. V shed 5 bases and J shed 7 bases, with 14 bases lying between them. The CDR3 loop spans 13 amino acids. Written as DNA, the CDR3 is TGTGCCAGCAGCCATAGAGGGGGGTGTGAAGCTTTCTTT. Translation: CASSHRGGCEAFF.

This clonotype was seen at least ten times. The rearrangement joins TRBV7-2 to TRBJ2-7; tentative D call: TRBD1 (6 bases). This CDR3 is 14 amino acids long. V lost 0 bases and J 5 bases, leaving 11 bases between the germline ends. Germline V gene sequence: CDR1 SGHTA, CDR2 FQGNSA. CDR3 in amino acids: CASSLALGGHEQYF. DNA for the CDR3: TGTGCCAGCAGCTTAGCGCTTGGGGGCCACGAGCAGTACTTC.

This chain connects TRBV27 to TRBJ2-4, with D uncertain. V dropped 6 bases and J dropped 4 bases, with 10 bases sitting between them. The CDR3 is made up of 13 amino acids. CDR1 and CDR2 from the germline V gene are MNHEY and SMNVEV (reference sequence). CDR3 in amino acids: CASRPGGKNIQYF. CDR3 nucleotide sequence: TGTGCCAGCAGACCTGGTGGAAAAAACATTCAGTACTTC.

The chain combines TRBV27 with TRBJ2-7; 14 bases align to TRBD2. This CDR3 has 16 residues. CDR1 and CDR2 from the germline V gene are MNHEY and SMNVEV (reference sequence). The trim removed 8 bases at V and 4 bases at J, leaving 10 bases unmatched. The CDR3 reads CASRGTSGSMVYEQYF. The CDR3 nucleotides are TGTGCCAGCCGCGGGACTAGCGGGAGCATGGTGTACGAGCAGTACTTC.

This clonotype was counted many times. The chain is built from TRBV12-3 or TRBV12-4 and TRBJ2-7; D may be TRBD2 (6 bases). Trimming removed 5 bases at V and 2 bases at J, with 13 bases between. This CDR3 is 14 amino acids long. The CDR3 DNA follows: TGTGCCAGCAGTCCGAGCGGGCCACCCTACGAGCAGTACTTC. Protein: CASSPSGPPYEQYF.

The chain employs TRBV4-1 and TRBJ2-5, with D perhaps TRBD1 (5 bases). The CDR3 extends over 16 amino acids. Germline assignment: CDR1 MGHRA and CDR2 YSYEKL. V shed 0 bases and J shed 0 bases, with 11 bases lying between them. The CDR3 loop reads CASSQDVKGYQETQYF. The CDR3 bases are TGCGCCAGCAGCCAAGATGTAAAGGGGTACCAAGAGACCCAGTACTTC.

This clonotype was observed a handful of times. The V and J genes are TRBV2 and TRBJ2-7, with D possibly TRBD1 on 6 matching bases. The CDR3 loop spans 14 amino acids. From germline, CDR1 is SNHLY and CDR2 FYNNEI. Trimming removed 1 base at V and 5 bases at J, with 12 bases between. The chain's CDR3 is CASSEGDIGNEQYF. The CDR3 DNA is TGTGCCAGCAGTGAAGGGGACATAGGCAACGAGCAGTACTTC.

This chain links TRBV2 with TRBJ1-2; 9 bases fit TRBD1. The CDR3 extends over 14 amino acids. The germline V gene has CDR1 SNHLY and CDR2 FYNNEI. Losses at the gene ends were 5 bases for V and 6 bases for J; bases not matched to a gene: 7. In DNA form, the CDR3 reads TGTGCCAGCAGTTCCGGGACAGGGAAGGATGGCTACACCTTC. This translates into CASSSGTGKDGYTF.

This clonotype has a handful of counts. The V call is TRBV10-3, the J call TRBJ1-6; TRBD1 might be the D (5 bases). CDR3 length equals 15 residues. CDR1 ENHRY and CDR2 SYGVKD come from the germline V gene. Trimming pared 3 bases from V and 7 bases from J, leaving 13 bases between. The CDR3 coding sequence is TGTGCCATCAGTGACCAGGGCAGGGAGAATTCACCCCTCCACTTT. Its translation is CAISDQGRENSPLHF.

This clonotype came up many times. The chain combines TRBV12-3 or TRBV12-4 with TRBJ1-1; 8 nucleotides line up with TRBD1. This CDR3 region has 15 residues. V was clipped by 3 bases and J by 4 bases; unmatched bases: 7. The CDR3 is CASSLSQGAFTEAFF. CDR3 DNA: TGTGCCAGCAGTTTGTCGCAGGGGGCATTCACTGAAGCTTTCTTT.

J is TRBJ2-5 and V is TRBV28, with D possibly TRBD1 on 6 matching bases. Trimming cost V 5 bases and J 4 bases, with 14 bases left between them. The CDR3 contains 14 residues. The germline gives CDR1 MDHEN, CDR2 SYDVKM. CDR3 residues: CASSALKGGETQYF. DNA of the CDR3: TGTGCCAGCAGTGCCCTGAAAGGGGGAGAGACCCAGTACTTC.

Points on this clonotype: This may be a read error: a much more frequent sequence differs by one nucleotide. This rearrangement joins TRBV6-1 to TRBJ2-7; 7 bases map to TRBD1. Germline CDR1 is MNHNS and CDR2 is SASEGT. The CDR3 consists of 15 residues. The CDR3 coding sequence is TGTGCCAGCAGTCCCCCCGGGACAGCTTCCTACGGGCAGTACTTC. The encoded protein is CASSPPGTASYGQYF.

This clonotype was counted between two and nine times. This chain connects TRBV7-3 to TRBJ1-1; D uncertain. This CDR3 has 15 residues. Between the trimmed V and J ends, which lost 5 bases and 0 bases, there was a span of 13 bases. Germline V gene data show CDR1 as SGHTA and CDR2 as FQGTGA. CDR3 amino acids: CASSPLGNMNTEAFF. The CDR3 coding sequence is TGTGCCAGCAGCCCGCTAGGGAACATGAACACTGAAGCTTTCTTT. Looking up the rest from reference TRBV7-3 and TRBJ1-1 gives the full variable domain: GAGVSQTPSNKVTEKGKYVELRCDPISGHTALYWYRQSLGQGPEFLIYFQGTGAADDSGLPNDRFFAVRPEGSVSTLKIQRTERGDSAVYLCASSPLGNMNTEAFFGQGTRLTVV.

The CDR3 DNA reads as TGTGCCAGCAGCCAAGCAGTTCATGAGCGGGAGATGTACGAGCAGTACTTC. This translates into CASSQAVHEREMYEQYF. The genes are TRBV14 and TRBJ2-7; TRBD2 matches 8 bases. The V gene's germline CDR1 is SGHDN and CDR2 FVKESK. CDR3 length: 17 amino acids. Germline trimming cut 1 base from V and 4 bases from J; bases unmatched to any gene: 12. Looking up the rest from reference TRBV14 and TRBJ2-7 gives the full variable domain: EAGVTQFPSHSVIEKGQTVTLRCDPISGHDNLYWYRRVMGKEIKFLLHFVKESKQDESGMPNNRFLAERTGGTYSTLKVQPAELEDSGVYFCASSQAVHEREMYEQYFGPGTRLTVT.

This chain uses TRBV5-6 with TRBJ2-7; no reliable D call. The germline V gene encodes CDR1 SGHDT and CDR2 YYEEEE. CDR3 length: 14 amino acids. The V and J ends lost 4 bases and 0 bases respectively, with 11 bases between them. CDR3: CASSLGYPSYEQYF. Written as DNA, the CDR3 is TGTGCCAGCAGCCTCGGGTATCCCTCCTACGAGCAGTACTTC.

This clonotype was recorded at least ten times. The V call is TRBV12-3 or TRBV12-4, the J call TRBJ2-2; D possibly corresponds to TRBD2 (5 bases). This CDR3 comprises 16 residues. Trimming took off 6 bases at V and 7 bases at J, with 21 bases between the two ends. The chain's CDR3 is CASSSLGVPHSGELFF. The CDR3 DNA reads TGTGCCAGCAGCTCACTCGGGGTTCCACATAGCGGGGAGCTGTTTTTT.

V is TRBV30 and J is TRBJ2-7; unclear D gene. Trimming pared 4 bases from V and 6 bases from J, leaving 13 bases between. Germline V gene data show CDR1 as GTSNPN and CDR2 as SVGIG (reference sequence). The CDR3 covers 12 residues. CDR3 protein: CAWTLGTPEQYF. CDR3 in DNA: TGTGCCTGGACCCTCGGCACCCCCGAGCAGTACTTC.

This clonotype has a count of ten or more. This chain connects TRBV20-1 to TRBJ2-5; no definite D call. Germline-derived CDR1 and CDR2 are DFQATT and SNEGSKA (reference sequence). This CDR3 is 11 amino acids long. V was clipped by 6 bases and J by 4 bases, with 9 bases between them. CDR3 sequence: CSATESETQYF. For the CDR3, the DNA is TGCAGTGCAACAGAATCAGAGACCCAGTACTTC.

About this clonotype: A single base separates this from a much larger clone, so it may be a read error. This chain uses TRBV6-1 with TRBJ1-1; D call uncertain. CDR1 and CDR2 (germline): MNHNS, SASEGT. CDR3 length: 13 residues. The CDR3 sequence is CASNEAVYEEAFF. DNA for the CDR3: TGTGCCAGCAATGAAGCAGTGTACGAAGAAGCTTTCTTT.

This clonotype was observed a handful of times. The chain has TRBV15 and TRBJ2-3; the D is unclear. The CDR3 spans 13 residues. With 2 bases removed from V and 3 bases from J, the gap between germline ends came to 6 bases. Germline-derived CDR1 and CDR2 are LNHNV and YYDKDF (reference sequence). The CDR3 sequence is CATSRPETDTQYF. As DNA, the CDR3 is TGTGCCACCAGCAGACCTGAGACAGATACGCAGTATTTT. Looking up the rest from reference TRBV15 and TRBJ2-3 gives the full variable domain: DAMVIQNPRYQVTQFGKPVTLSCSQTLNHNVMYWYQQKSSQAPKLLFHYYDKDFNNEADTPDNFQSRRPNTSFCFLDIRSPGLGDTAMYLCATSRPETDTQYFGPGTRLTVL.

The sample holds many counts of this clonotype. The chain recombines TRBV12-3 or TRBV12-4 with TRBJ1-5; a possible D gene is TRBD1 (5 bases). Deletions cut 5 bases from V and 3 bases from J, with 17 bases between. The CDR3 loop spans 16 amino acids. Here the CDR3 DNA reads TGTGCCAGCAGTAAAAACGGACAAATACTCAATCAGCCCCAGCATTTT. It yields the protein CASSKNGQILNQPQHF.

V usage is TRBV5-1 and J usage is TRBJ2-1; the D gene is possibly TRBD2 (5 bases). Deletions cut 1 base from V and 6 bases from J, with 8 bases between. CDR1 is SGHRS and CDR2 is YFSETQ in the germline V gene. This CDR3 contains 13 residues. In nucleotides, the CDR3 is TGCGCCAGCAGCTTGATCGGAGGCAATGAGCAGTTCTTC. Its protein is CASSLIGGNEQFF.